These 9 T cell receptor beta chains originate from one sample sequenced in a study of Graves' ophthalmopathy and Graves' hyperthyroidism. Amplification targeted the TCR beta CDR3 regions, with RNA transcripts as the source material. An opening RT-PCR round employed HTBI primers and preceded a second-round multiplex PCR. TCRdb reprocessed the multiplex PCR reads via MiXCR and lists one record per CDR3 protein. The sample consists of about 220,000 distinct CDR3 sequences, around a fifth of them appearing once. Input material: peripheral blood. The receptors were gathered from a woman aged 45-65 years with Graves' ophthalmopathy.

This clonotype was found many times. The chain carries TRBV30 and TRBJ1-1; D remains ambiguous. V was shortened by 0 bases and J by 1 base, with 9 bases between the two germline ends. CDR3 length: 14 residues. Germline values: CDR1 GTSNPN, CDR2 SVGIG (reference sequence). The CDR3 spells CAWSVDPTNTEAFF. The CDR3 coding sequence is TGTGCCTGGAGTGTAGACCCTACGAACACTGAAGCTTTCTTT. Full variable domain (remainder filled in from reference TRBV30 and TRBJ1-1): SQTIHQWPATLVQPVGSPLSLECTVEGTSNPNLYWYRQAAGRGLQLLFYSVGIGQISSEVPQNLSASRPQDRQFILSSKKLLLSDSGFYLCAWSVDPTNTEAFFGQGTRLTVV.

This clonotype was found a few times. The CDR3, as DNA: TGTGCCAGCAGCTTTCCCCTTGGGGATCCTGGAAACACCATATATTTT. It translates to CASSFPLGDPGNTIYF. This chain joins TRBV11-2 and TRBJ1-3; D not certain. Germline-derived CDR1 and CDR2 are SGHAT and FQNNGV. The CDR3 sequence is 16 residues long. V was cut by 3 bases and J by 2 bases, with 14 bases left in between. The whole variable domain, remainder taken from reference TRBV11-2 and TRBJ1-3, is EAGVAQSPRYKIIEKRQSVAFWCNPISGHATLYWYQQILGQGPKLLIQFQNNGVVDDSQLPKDRFSAERLKGVDSTLKIQPAKLEDSAVYLCASSFPLGDPGNTIYFGEGSWLTVV.

There are many counts of this clonotype. The chain uses TRBV10-2 and TRBJ2-5; D ambiguous. Between the trimmed V and J ends, which lost 3 bases and 7 bases, there was a span of 9 bases. The CDR3 has 12 residues. The germline V gene has CDR1 WSHSY and CDR2 SAAADI. The DNA for the CDR3 is TGCGCCAGCAGTGACACACAGACGACCCAGTACTTC. Protein: CASSDTQTTQYF.

This clonotype appeared many times. The rearrangement uses TRBV6-2 or TRBV6-3 and TRBJ1-5, with D possibly TRBD1 on 6 matching bases. The V end was cut by 8 bases, the J end by 4 bases, with 15 bases between. CDR1 MNHEY and CDR2 SVGEGT come from the germline V gene. There are 14 residues in the CDR3. The CDR3 region has the DNA TGTGCCAGCGGTAAAGTGGACAGTAATCAGCCCCAGCATTTT. Translating gives CASGKVDSNQPQHF.

Ten or more counts support this clonotype. The chain couples TRBV9 to TRBJ2-4, with a weak D call TRBD2 (5 bases). The V gene lost 4 bases and the J gene lost 1 base, with 15 bases spanning the gap. Germline V CDR1 and CDR2: SGDLS, YYNGEE. CDR3 size: 16 residues. CDR3 loop: CASSTRAELAKNIQYF. The CDR3 DNA sequence: TGTGCCAGCAGCACCAGAGCGGAATTGGCCAAAAACATTCAGTACTTC.

Only a few counts were recorded for this clonotype. V gene TRBV29-1 combines with J gene TRBJ2-1; the D gene is possibly TRBD2 (6 bases). Deletions cut 4 bases from V and 0 bases from J, with 19 bases between. The CDR3 has 17 amino acids. Germline V lookup: CDR1 SQVTM, CDR2 ANQGSEA. CDR3 DNA: TGCAGCGTTGGGGGCCCTAGCGCCCTCCTCTCCTACAATGAGCAGTTCTTC. It translates to CSVGGPSALLSYNEQFF.

The sample holds many counts of this clonotype. The V call is TRBV9, the J call TRBJ2-5, with 7 bases matching TRBD2. The V and J ends lost 4 bases and 1 base, in that order; junction bases with no gene match: 7. This CDR3 has 15 residues. The germline V gene has CDR1 SGDLS and CDR2 YYNGEE. CDR3 nucleotide sequence: TGTGCCAGCAGCAACCCAGCGGGGTCCCAAGAGACCCAGTACTTC. Its translation: CASSNPAGSQETQYF. The full variable domain, rest sourced from reference TRBV9 and TRBJ2-5, is DSGVTQTPKHLITATGQRVTLRCSPRSGDLSVYWYQQSLDQGLQFLIQYYNGEERAKGNILERFSAQQFPDLHSELNLSSLELGDSALYFCASSNPAGSQETQYFGPGTRLLVL.

This clonotype was detected many times. The rearrangement links TRBV12-3 or TRBV12-4 to TRBJ2-5; D gene uncertain. CDR3 size: 13 residues. Between the trimmed V and J ends, which lost 1 base and 6 bases, there was a span of 9 bases. The CDR3 region has the DNA TGTGCCAGCAGTTTAGGCGTCGACAAGACCCAGTACTTC. It yields the protein CASSLGVDKTQYF.

This clonotype was recorded a few times. The chain carries TRBV12-3 or TRBV12-4 and TRBJ1-4; no clear D. V gave up 8 bases and J gave up 7 bases, with 8 bases separating them. The CDR3 loop spans 11 amino acids. The CDR3 region is CASGVTEKLFF. The CDR3 nucleotides are TGTGCCAGCGGTGTAACTGAAAAACTGTTTTTT.